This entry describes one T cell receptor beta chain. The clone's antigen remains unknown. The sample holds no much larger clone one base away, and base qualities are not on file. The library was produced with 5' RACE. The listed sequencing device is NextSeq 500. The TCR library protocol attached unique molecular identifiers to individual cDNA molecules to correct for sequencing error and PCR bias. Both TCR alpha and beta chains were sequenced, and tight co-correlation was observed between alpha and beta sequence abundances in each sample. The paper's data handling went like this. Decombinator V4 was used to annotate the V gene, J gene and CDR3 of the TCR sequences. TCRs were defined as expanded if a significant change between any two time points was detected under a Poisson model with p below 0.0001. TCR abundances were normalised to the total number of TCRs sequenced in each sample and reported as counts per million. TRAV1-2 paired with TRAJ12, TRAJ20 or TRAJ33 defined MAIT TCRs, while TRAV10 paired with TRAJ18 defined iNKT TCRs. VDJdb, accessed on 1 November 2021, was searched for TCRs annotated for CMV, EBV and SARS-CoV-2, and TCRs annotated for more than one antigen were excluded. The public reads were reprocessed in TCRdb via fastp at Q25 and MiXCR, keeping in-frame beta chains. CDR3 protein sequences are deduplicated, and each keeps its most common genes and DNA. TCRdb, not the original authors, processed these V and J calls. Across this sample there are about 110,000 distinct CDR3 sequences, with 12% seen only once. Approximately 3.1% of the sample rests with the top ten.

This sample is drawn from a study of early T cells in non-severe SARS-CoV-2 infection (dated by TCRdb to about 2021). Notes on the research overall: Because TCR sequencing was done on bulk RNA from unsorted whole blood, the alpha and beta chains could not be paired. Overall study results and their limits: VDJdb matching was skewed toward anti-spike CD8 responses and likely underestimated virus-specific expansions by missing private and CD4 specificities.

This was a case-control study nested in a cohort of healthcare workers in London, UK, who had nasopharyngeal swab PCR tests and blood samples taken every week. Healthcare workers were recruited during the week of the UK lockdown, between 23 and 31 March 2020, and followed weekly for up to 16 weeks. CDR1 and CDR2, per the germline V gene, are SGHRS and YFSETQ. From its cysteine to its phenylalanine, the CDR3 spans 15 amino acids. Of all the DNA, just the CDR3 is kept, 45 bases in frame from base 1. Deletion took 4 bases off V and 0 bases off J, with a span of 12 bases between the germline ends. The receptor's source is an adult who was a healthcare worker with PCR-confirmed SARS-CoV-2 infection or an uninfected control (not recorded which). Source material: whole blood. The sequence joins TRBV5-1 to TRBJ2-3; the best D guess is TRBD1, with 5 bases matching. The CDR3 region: CASSPSTVSTDTQYF. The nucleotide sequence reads TGCGCCAGCAGCCCCTCGACAGTTAGCACAGATACGCAGTATTTT.